Listed below are T cell receptor beta chains from one sample, sequenced in a study of T cells in Graves' hyperthyroidism and ophthalmopathy. MiXCR, applied by TCRdb to the multiplex PCR reads, yields one record per CDR3 protein. The sample records hundreds of thousands of distinct CDR3 sequences, roughly 46% being singletons. Input material: peripheral blood or thyroid tissue (not recorded which). The receptor source for this set is a woman aged 18-29 years with Graves' hyperthyroidism. CDR3s include the opening cysteine and the closing phenylalanine or tryptophan. Fields, in order: V gene, J gene, D gene, clone size, CDR3 protein, CDR3 DNA. D genes are given only for firm matches. Size tells how often a clone was seen (once, few, many) or the class of an expanded clone, and some rows leave it out.

TRBV7-9	TRBJ1-4	NA	many	CASSFPRSEKLFF	TGTGCCAGCAGCTTCCCCAGGAGTGAAAAACTGTTTTTT
TRBV2	TRBJ1-1	NA	many	CASSPGVSTEAFF	TGTGCCAGCAGTCCAGGGGTTAGCACTGAAGCTTTCTTT
TRBV7-9	TRBJ2-7	NA	few	CASSTGGGTVYEQYF	TGTGCCAGCAGCACAGGTGGCGGGACTGTCTACGAGCAGTACTTC
TRBV4-2	TRBJ1-5	NA	NA	CASSQEGMSNQPQHF	TGTGCCAGCAGCCAAGAAGGGATGAGCAATCAGCCCCAGCATTTT
TRBV14	TRBJ1-1	NA	NA	CASLSRQINTEAFF	TGTGCCAGCTTATCCCGACAGATAAACACTGAAGCTTTCTTT
TRBV6-1	TRBJ1-1	NA	NA	CASSVRDTEAFF	TGTGCCAGCAGTGTACGGGACACTGAAGCTTTCTTT
TRBV20-1	TRBJ2-7	TRBD1	NA	CSARQQGAVGWAVEQYF	TGCAGTGCCCGACAACAGGGGGCGGTAGGCTGGGCGGTTGAGCAGTACTTC
TRBV7-8	TRBJ1-1	NA	many	CASSLALPNTEAFF	TGTGCCAGCAGCTTAGCGCTGCCGAACACTGAAGCTTTCTTT
TRBV7-9	TRBJ1-4	TRBD1	NA	CASSPIVRTGNEKLFF	TGTGCCAGCAGCCCAATCGTAAGGACAGGGAACGAAAAACTGTTTTTT
TRBV29-1	TRBJ1-6	NA	NA	CSVGEGRSPLHF	TGCAGCGTTGGCGAAGGGCGTTCACCCCTCCACTTT
TRBV7-9	TRBJ1-3	TRBD1	few	CASSHPSLDRAGNTIYF	TGTGCCAGCAGCCATCCATCATTGGACAGGGCTGGAAACACCATATATTTT
TRBV25-1	TRBJ2-7	TRBD2	NA	CASLGGWAGVEQYF	TGTGCCAGCTTAGGTGGGTGGGCGGGAGTTGAGCAGTACTTC
TRBV25-1	TRBJ1-1	NA	NA	CAWIQRIMNTEAFF	TGTGCCTGGATACAGCGAATCATGAACACTGAAGCTTTCTTT
TRBV7-2	TRBJ1-2	NA	NA	CASSSGRSYGYTF	TGTGCCAGCAGCTCAGGACGTTCCTATGGCTACACCTTC
TRBV24-1	TRBJ1-5	TRBD1	NA	CATSDWTGGNQPQHF	TGTGCCACCAGTGATTGGACAGGAGGCAATCAGCCCCAGCATTTT
TRBV2	TRBJ2-2	TRBD1	NA	CASRSGTGNTGELFF	TGTGCCAGCAGGTCCGGGACAGGGAACACCGGGGAGCTGTTTTTT
TRBV2	TRBJ1-6	NA	NA	CASSGVNSPLHF	TGTGCCAGCAGTGGGGTAAATTCACCCCTCCACTTT
TRBV7-4	TRBJ2-2	NA	NA	CASSFSGTGPTGELFF	TGTGCCAGCAGCTTTAGCGGGACAGGCCCGACCGGGGAGCTGTTTTTT
TRBV7-9	TRBJ1-2	NA	few	CASTDPQGQGGYTF	TGTGCCAGCACTGACCCACAGGGTCAAGGTGGCTACACCTTC
TRBV5-1	TRBJ1-1	NA	NA	CASSSINTEAFF	TGCGCCAGCAGTTCTATTAACACTGAAGCTTTCTTT
TRBV10-3	TRBJ1-2	TRBD1	NA	CAISEGQGANGYTF	TGTGCCATCAGTGAGGGACAGGGGGCTAACGGCTACACCTTC
TRBV29-1	TRBJ1-2	TRBD1	many	CSAAGTGGGYTF	TGCAGCGCAGCCGGGACAGGGGGTGGCTACACCTTC
TRBV11-1	TRBJ1-2	TRBD1	NA	CASSTDRDSGYTF	TGTGCCAGCAGCACCGACAGGGATAGTGGCTACACCTTC
TRBV10-3	TRBJ2-7	TRBD1	many	CAISGDEGQRYEQYF	TGTGCCATCAGTGGGGATGAGGGACAGCGCTACGAGCAGTACTTC
TRBV7-9	TRBJ2-7	TRBD1	many	CASSRRQGTYEQYF	TGTGCCAGCAGCCGCCGACAGGGGACCTACGAGCAGTACTTC